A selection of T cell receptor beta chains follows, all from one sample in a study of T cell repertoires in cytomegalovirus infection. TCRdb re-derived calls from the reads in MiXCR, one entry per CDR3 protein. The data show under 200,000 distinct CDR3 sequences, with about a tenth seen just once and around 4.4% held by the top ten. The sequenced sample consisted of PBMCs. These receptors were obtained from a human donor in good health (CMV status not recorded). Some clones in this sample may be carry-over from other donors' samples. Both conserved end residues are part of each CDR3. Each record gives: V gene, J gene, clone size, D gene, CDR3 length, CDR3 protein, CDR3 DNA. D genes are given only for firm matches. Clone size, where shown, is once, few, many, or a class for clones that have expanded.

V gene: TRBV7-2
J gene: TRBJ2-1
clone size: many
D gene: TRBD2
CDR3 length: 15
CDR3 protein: CASRHRQRETNEQFF
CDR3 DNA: TGTGCCAGCAGACACCGCCAGCGGGAGACCAATGAGCAGTTCTTC

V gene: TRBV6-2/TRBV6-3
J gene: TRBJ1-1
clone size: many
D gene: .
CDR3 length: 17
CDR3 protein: CASSTVVSTMLHTEAFF
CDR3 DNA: TGTGCCAGCAGTACGGTAGTCTCTACAATGCTGCACACTGAAGCTTTCTTT

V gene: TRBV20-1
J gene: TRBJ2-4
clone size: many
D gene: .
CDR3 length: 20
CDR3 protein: CSARDPLGGGGTLAKNIQYF
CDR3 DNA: TGCAGTGCTAGAGATCCCCTGGGGGGGGGAGGGACATTAGCCAAAAACATTCAGTACTTC

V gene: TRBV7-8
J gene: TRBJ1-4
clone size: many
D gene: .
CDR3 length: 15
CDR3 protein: CASSLSGTPNEKLFF
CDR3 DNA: TGTGCCAGCAGCTTATCGGGGACACCGAATGAAAAACTGTTTTTT

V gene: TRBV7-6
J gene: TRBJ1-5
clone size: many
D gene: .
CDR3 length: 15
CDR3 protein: CASSKTRDPNQPQHF
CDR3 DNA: TGTGCCAGCAGCAAGACCAGGGATCCCAATCAGCCCCAGCATTTT

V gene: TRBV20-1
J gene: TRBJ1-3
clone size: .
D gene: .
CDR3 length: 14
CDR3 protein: CSARGAGTGNTIYF
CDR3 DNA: TGCAGTGCTAGAGGAGCAGGGACTGGAAACACCATATATTTT

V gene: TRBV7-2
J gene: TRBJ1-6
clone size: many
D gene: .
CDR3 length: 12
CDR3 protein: CASSFTDSPLHF
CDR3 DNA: TGTGCCAGCAGCTTCACCGATTCACCCCTCCACTTT

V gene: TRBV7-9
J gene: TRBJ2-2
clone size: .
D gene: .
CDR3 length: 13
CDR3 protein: CASRAANTGELFF
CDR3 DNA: TGTGCCAGCAGGGCTGCGAACACCGGGGAGCTGTTTTTT

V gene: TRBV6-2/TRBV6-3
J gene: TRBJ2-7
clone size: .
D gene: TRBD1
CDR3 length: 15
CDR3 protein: CASSYAGTVAYEQYF
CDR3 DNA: TGTGCCAGCAGTTACGCTGGGACAGTAGCCTACGAGCAGTACTTC

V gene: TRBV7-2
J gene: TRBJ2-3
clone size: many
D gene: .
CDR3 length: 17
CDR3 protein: CASSLVFGLASPDTQYF
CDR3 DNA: TGTGCCAGCAGCTTAGTTTTCGGGCTAGCCAGTCCAGATACGCAGTATTTT

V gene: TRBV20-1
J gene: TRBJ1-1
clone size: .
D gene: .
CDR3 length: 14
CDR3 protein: CSAREIGGNTEAFF
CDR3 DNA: TGCAGTGCTAGAGAGATAGGGGGGAACACTGAAGCTTTCTTT

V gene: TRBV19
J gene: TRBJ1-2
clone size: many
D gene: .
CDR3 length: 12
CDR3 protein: CASSQVGYGYTF
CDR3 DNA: TGTGCCAGTAGTCAGGTCGGCTATGGCTACACCTTC

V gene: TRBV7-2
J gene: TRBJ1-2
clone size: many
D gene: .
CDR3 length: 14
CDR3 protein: CASSLGAGDVGYTF
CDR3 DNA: TGTGCCAGCAGCTTAGGGGCAGGGGACGTTGGCTACACCTTC

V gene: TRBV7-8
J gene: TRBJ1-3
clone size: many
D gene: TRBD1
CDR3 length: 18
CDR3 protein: CASSLTSGQPSSGNTIYF
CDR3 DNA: TGTGCCAGCAGCTTAACGTCGGGACAGCCGAGCTCTGGAAACACCATATATTTT

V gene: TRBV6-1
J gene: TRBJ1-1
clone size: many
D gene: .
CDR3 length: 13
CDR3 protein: CASSVSGYTEAFF
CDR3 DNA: TGTGCCAGCAGTGTTTCAGGGTACACTGAAGCTTTCTTT

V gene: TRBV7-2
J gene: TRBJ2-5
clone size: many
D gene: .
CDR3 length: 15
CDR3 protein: CASSLVGRGKETQYF
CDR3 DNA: TGTGCCAGCAGCTTAGTCGGCAGGGGAAAAGAGACCCAGTACTTC

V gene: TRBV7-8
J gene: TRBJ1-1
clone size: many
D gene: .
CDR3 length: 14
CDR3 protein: CASSPPQGNTEAFF
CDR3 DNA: TGTGCCAGCAGCCCGCCCCAGGGGAACACTGAAGCTTTCTTT

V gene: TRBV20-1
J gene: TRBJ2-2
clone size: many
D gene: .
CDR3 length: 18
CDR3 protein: CSARAPGTPTEVVGELFF
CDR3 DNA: TGCAGTGCTAGGGCACCGGGGACTCCAACCGAGGTGGTCGGGGAGCTGTTTTTT

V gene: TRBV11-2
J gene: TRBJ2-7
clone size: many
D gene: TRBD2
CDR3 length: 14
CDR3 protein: CASSPQRGTHEQYF
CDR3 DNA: TGTGCCAGCAGCCCTCAGCGGGGGACCCACGAGCAGTACTTC

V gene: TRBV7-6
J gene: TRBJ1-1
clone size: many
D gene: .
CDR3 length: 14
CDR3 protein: CASSLVLGNTEAFF
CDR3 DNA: TGTGCCAGCAGCTTAGTGCTGGGGAACACTGAAGCTTTCTTT

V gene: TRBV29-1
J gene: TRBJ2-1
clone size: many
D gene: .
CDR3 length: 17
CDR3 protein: CSVELLQTGAAYNEQFF
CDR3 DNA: TGCAGCGTTGAATTGCTACAAACGGGAGCGGCCTACAATGAGCAGTTCTTC

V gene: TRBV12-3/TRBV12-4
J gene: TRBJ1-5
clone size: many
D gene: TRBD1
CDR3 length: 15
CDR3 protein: CASSVRQGSNQPQHF
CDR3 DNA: TGTGCCAGCAGTGTTAGACAGGGGAGCAATCAGCCCCAGCATTTT

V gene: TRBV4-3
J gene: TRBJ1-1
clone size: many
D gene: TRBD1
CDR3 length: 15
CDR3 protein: CASSPTGTEMTEAFF
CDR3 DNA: TGCGCCAGCAGCCCGACCGGGACAGAAATGACTGAAGCTTTCTTT

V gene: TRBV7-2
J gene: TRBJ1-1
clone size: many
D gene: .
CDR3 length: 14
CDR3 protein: CASSSPQGTTEAFF
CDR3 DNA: TGTGCCAGCAGCTCCCCACAGGGTACCACTGAAGCTTTCTTT

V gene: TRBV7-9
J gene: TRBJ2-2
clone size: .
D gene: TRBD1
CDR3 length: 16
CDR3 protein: CASSPRTDRDTGELFF
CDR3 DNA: TGTGCCAGCAGCCCTCGGACGGACAGGGACACCGGGGAGCTGTTTTTT

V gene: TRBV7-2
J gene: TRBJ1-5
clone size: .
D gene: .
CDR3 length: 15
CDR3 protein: CASSSPDTRDQPQHF
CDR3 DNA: TGTGCCAGCAGCTCGCCGGACACGCGCGATCAGCCCCAGCATTTT

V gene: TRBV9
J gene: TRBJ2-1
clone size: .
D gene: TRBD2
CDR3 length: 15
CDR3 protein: CASSVASGRGNEQFF
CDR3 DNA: TGTGCCAGCAGCGTAGCCAGCGGGAGAGGGAATGAGCAGTTCTTC

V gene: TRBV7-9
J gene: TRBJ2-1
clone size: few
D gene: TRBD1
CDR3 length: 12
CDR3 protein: CASRGTENEQFF
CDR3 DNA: TGTGCCAGCAGGGGGACAGAGAATGAGCAGTTCTTC

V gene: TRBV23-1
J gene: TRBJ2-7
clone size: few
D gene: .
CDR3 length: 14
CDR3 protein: CASSQPGLPYEQYF
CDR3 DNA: TGCGCCAGCAGTCAACCGGGTCTTCCCTACGAGCAGTACTTC

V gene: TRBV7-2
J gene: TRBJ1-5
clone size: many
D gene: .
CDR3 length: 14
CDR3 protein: CASSGVYSNQPQHF
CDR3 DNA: TGTGCCAGCAGCGGGGTATATAGCAATCAGCCCCAGCATTTT

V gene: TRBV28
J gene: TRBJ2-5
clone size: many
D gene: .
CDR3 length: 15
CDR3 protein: CASSLRDGPQETQYF
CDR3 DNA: TGTGCCAGCAGTTTAAGGGACGGCCCCCAAGAGACCCAGTACTTC

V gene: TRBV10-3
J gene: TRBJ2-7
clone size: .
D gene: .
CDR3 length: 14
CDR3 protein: CAISESLAQDEQYF
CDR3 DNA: TGTGCCATCAGTGAAAGTCTAGCTCAAGACGAGCAGTACTTC

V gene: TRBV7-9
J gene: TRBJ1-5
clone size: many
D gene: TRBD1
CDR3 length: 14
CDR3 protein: CASSLQTGDQPQHF
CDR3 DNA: TGTGCCAGCAGCTTGCAAACAGGGGATCAGCCCCAGCATTTT

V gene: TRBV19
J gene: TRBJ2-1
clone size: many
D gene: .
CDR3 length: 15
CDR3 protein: CASTFGQAPLNEQFF
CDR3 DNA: TGTGCCAGTACCTTCGGGCAGGCCCCCCTCAATGAGCAGTTCTTC

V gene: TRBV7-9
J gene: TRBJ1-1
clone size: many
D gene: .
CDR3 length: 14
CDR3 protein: CASSLTAANTEAFF
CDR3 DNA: TGTGCCAGCAGCTTGACAGCAGCGAACACTGAAGCTTTCTTT

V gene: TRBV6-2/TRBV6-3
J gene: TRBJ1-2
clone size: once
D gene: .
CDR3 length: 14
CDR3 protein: CASSYDSSPNGYTF
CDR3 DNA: TGTGCCAGCAGTTATGACAGTTCCCCTAATGGCTACACCTTC

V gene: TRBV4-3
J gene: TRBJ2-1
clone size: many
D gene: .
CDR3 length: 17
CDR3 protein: CASSQDLGVRANNEQFF
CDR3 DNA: TGCGCCAGCAGCCAAGATCTGGGGGTACGAGCGAACAATGAGCAGTTCTTC

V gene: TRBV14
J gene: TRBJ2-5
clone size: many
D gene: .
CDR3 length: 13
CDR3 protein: CASSLRLWETQYF
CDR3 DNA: TGTGCCAGCAGCCTCAGGTTGTGGGAGACCCAGTACTTC

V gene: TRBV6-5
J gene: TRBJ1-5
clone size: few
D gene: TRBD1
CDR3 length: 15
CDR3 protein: CASSIGTGHNQPQHF
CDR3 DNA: TGTGCCAGCAGTATCGGGACAGGGCACAATCAGCCCCAGCATTTT

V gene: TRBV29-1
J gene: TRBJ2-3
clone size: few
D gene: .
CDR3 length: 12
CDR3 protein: CSPRTGSDTQYF
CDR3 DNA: TGCAGCCCACGAACGGGGTCGGATACGCAGTATTTT

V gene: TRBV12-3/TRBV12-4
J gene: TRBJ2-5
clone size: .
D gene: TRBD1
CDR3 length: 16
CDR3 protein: CASSSSRQGFGETQYF
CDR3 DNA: TGTGCCAGCAGTTCCTCGAGACAGGGATTCGGGGAGACCCAGTACTTC

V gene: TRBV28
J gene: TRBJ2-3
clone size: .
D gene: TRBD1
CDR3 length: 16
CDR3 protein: CASSTRDRVDSDTQYF
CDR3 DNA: TGTGCCAGCAGTACCAGGGACAGGGTGGATTCAGATACGCAGTATTTT

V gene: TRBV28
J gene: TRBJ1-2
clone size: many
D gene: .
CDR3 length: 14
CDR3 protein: CASSPPMGLSGYTF
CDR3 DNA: TGTGCCAGCAGTCCCCCAATGGGACTGAGTGGCTACACCTTC

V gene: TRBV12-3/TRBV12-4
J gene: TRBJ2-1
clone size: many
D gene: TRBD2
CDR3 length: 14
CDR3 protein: CASTGTSGSPEQFF
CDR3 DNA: TGTGCCAGCACCGGGACTAGCGGGAGCCCTGAGCAGTTCTTC

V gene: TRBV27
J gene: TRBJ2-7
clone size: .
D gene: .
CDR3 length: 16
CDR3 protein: CASSLLMTRGRYEQYF
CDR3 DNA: TGTGCCAGCAGTTTGTTAATGACAAGGGGCCGCTACGAGCAGTACTTC

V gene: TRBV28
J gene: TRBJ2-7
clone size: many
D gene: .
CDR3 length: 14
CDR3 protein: CASSLVDRTYEQYF
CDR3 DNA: TGTGCCAGCAGTTTAGTGGACCGTACCTACGAGCAGTACTTC

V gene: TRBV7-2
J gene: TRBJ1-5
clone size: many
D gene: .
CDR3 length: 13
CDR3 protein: CASSRTIGQPQHF
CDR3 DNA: TGTGCCAGCAGCAGGACCATCGGTCAGCCCCAGCATTTT

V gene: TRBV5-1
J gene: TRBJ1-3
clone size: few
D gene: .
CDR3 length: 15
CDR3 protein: CASSAQETSGNTIYF
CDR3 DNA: TGCGCCAGCAGCGCCCAGGAGACATCTGGAAACACCATATATTTT

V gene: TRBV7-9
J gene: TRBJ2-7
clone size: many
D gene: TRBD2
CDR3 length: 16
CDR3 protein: CASSPRLAGGPREQYF
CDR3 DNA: TGTGCCAGCAGCCCCAGACTAGCGGGAGGCCCTCGCGAGCAGTACTTC

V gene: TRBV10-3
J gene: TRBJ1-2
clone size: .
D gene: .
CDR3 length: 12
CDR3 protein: CAINGGPYGYTF
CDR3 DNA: TGTGCCATCAATGGGGGGCCCTATGGCTACACCTTC

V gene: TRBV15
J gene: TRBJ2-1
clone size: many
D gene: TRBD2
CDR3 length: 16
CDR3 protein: CATSRGSLAEGDEQFF
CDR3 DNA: TGTGCCACCAGCAGGGGGTCACTAGCGGAGGGGGATGAGCAGTTCTTC

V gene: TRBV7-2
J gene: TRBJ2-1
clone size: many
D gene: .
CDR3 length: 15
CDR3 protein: CASSLAGTPYNEQFF
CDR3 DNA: TGTGCCAGCAGCTTAGCCGGGACACCCTACAATGAGCAGTTCTTC

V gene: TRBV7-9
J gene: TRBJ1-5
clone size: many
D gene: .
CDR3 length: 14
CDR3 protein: CASSLAQRDQPQHF
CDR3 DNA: TGTGCCAGCAGCTTAGCACAGCGGGATCAGCCCCAGCATTTT

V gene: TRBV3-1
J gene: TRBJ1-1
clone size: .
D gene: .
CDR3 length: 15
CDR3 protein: CASSHYRPGSTEAFF
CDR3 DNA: TGTGCCAGCAGCCATTACCGCCCCGGGAGCACTGAAGCTTTCTTT